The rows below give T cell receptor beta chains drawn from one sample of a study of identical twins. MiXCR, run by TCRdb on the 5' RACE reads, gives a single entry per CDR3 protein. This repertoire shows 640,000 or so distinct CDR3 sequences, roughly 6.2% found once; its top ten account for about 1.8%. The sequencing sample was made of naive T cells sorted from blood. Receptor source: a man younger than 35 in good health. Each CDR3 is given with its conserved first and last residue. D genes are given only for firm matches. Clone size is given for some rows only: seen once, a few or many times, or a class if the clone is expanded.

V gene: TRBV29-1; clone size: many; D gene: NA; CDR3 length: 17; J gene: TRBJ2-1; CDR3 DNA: TGCAGCGTTGAGGGTACTAGCTCGAGGGGCATAACTAATGAGCAGTTCTTC; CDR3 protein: CSVEGTSSRGITNEQFF
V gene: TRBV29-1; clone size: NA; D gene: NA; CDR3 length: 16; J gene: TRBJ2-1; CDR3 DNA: TGCAGCGTTGATTTTGCAACCTCCGCCTCCTACAATGAGCAGTTCTTC; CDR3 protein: CSVDFATSASYNEQFF
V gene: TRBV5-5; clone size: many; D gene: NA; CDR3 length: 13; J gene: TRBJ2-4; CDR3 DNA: TGTGCCAGCAGGCATACGTCGGAAAACATTCAGTACTTC; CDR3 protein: CASRHTSENIQYF
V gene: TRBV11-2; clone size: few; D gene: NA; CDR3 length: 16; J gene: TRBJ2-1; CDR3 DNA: TGTGCCAGCAGACCATGGGGGCGGGAGCTCTACAATGAGCAGTTCTTC; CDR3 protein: CASRPWGRELYNEQFF
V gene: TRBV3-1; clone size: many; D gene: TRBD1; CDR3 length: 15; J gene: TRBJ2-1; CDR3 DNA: TGTGCCAGCAACCCCGACAGGGCAATAGGAAATGAGCAGTTCTTC; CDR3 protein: CASNPDRAIGNEQFF
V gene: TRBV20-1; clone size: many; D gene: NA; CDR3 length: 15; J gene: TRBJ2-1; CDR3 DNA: TGCAGTGCTAGGGAGCCTGTGCGTTCCTACAATGAGCAGTTCTTC; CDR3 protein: CSAREPVRSYNEQFF
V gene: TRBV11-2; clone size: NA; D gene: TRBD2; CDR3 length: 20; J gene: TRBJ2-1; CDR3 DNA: TGTGCCAGCAGCTTAGTCCCGGGACTAGCGGGAGGGCCGTCCTACAATGAGCAGTTCTTC; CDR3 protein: CASSLVPGLAGGPSYNEQFF
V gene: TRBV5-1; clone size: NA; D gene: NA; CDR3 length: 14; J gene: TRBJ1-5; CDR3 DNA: TGCGCCAGCAGCGCCTCTTCTGGCAATCAGCCCCAGCATTTT; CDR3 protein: CASSASSGNQPQHF
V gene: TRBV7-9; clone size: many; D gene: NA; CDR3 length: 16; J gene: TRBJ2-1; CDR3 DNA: TGTGCCAGCAGCTTAGTGGTGACTAGACCACCCAATGAGCAGTTCTTC; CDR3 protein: CASSLVVTRPPNEQFF
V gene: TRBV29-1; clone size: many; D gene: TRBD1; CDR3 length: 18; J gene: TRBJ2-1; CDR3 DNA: TGCAGCGGTAACCGACTGGGACAGCAACTAGTCTCCTACAATGAGCAGTTCTTC; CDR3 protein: CSGNRLGQQLVSYNEQFF
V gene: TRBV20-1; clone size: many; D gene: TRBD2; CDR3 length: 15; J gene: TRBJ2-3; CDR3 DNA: TGCAGTGCTAGGGATTCTAGCGGGAGCACAGATACGCAGTATTTT; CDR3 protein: CSARDSSGSTDTQYF
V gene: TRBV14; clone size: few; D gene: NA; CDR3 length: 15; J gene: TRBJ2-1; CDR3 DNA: TGTGCCAGCAGCCAAGGCAGGTACTCCTACAATGAGCAGTTCTTC; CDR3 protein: CASSQGRYSYNEQFF
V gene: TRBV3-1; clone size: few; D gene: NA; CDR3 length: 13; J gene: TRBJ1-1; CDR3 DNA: TGTGCCAGCAGCCCCCGGGCCTCTAGAAAAGCTTTCTTT; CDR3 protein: CASSPRASRKAFF
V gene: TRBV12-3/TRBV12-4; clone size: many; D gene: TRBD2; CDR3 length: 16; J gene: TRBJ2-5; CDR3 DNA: TGTGCCAGCAGCCTTTCCGGGACTAGCGGAACGGAGACCCAGTACTTC; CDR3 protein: CASSLSGTSGTETQYF
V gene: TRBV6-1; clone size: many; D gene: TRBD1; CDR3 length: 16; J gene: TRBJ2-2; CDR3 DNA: TGTGCCAGCAGACCCCCCGGGACAGGGTTGACCGGGGAGCTGTTTTTT; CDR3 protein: CASRPPGTGLTGELFF
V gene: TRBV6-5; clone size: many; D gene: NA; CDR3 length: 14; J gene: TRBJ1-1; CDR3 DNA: TGTGCCAGCAGTTACCGGCAGATGAACACTGAAGCTTTCTTT; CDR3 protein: CASSYRQMNTEAFF
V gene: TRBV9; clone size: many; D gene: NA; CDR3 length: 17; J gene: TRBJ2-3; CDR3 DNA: TGTGCCAGCAGCGCGCCCCGGACAGGGAGGGGAGCAGATACGCAGTATTTT; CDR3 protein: CASSAPRTGRGADTQYF
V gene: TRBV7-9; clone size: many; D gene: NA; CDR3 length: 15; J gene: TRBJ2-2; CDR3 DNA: TGTGCCAGCAGCCTGCAGCGAGCGAACACCGGGGAGCTGTTTTTT; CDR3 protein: CASSLQRANTGELFF
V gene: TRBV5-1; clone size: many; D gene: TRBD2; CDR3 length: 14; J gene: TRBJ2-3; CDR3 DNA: TGCGCCAGCGCCTCTAGCGGGGGTACAGATACGCAGTATTTT; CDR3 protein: CASASSGGTDTQYF
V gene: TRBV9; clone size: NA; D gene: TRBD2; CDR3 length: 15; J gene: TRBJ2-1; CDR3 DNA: TGTGCCAGCAGCCCCGTGGGAGGGAGGGCCATGGAGCAGTTCTTC; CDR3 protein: CASSPVGGRAMEQFF
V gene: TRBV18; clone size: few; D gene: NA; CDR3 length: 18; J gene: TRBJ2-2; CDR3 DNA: TGTGCCAGCTCACCACAGGTCCGGACGTTCGCGAACACCGGGGAGCTGTTTTTT; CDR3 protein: CASSPQVRTFANTGELFF
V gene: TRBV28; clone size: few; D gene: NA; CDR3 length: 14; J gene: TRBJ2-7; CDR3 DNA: TGTGCCAGCAGTTTGGGGACTTTTAACTACGAGCAGTACTTC; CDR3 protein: CASSLGTFNYEQYF
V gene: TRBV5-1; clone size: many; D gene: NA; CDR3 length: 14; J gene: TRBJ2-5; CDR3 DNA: TGCGCCAGCAGCTTTTTCGGGGAGAAAGAGACCCAGTACTTC; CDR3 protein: CASSFFGEKETQYF
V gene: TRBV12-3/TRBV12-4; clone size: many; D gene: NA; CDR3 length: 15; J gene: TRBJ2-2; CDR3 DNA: TGTGCCAGCAGCCGCCCGGTGGTGAACACCGGGGAGCTGTTTTTT; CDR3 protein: CASSRPVVNTGELFF
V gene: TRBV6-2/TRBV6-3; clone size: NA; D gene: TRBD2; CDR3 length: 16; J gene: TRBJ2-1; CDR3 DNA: TGTGCCAGCAGACGTACTAGCGGGAGGGCCTACAATGAGCAGTTCTTC; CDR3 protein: CASRRTSGRAYNEQFF
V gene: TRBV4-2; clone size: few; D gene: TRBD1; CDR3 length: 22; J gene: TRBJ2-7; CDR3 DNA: TGTGCCAGCAGCCCATTGGCCGGAAGGGGACAGGGCCCGGGAGCGTCGACCTACGAGCAGTACTTC; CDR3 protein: CASSPLAGRGQGPGASTYEQYF
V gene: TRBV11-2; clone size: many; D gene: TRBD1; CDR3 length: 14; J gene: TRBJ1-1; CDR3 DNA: TGTGCCAGCAGCTCACCAGGGGGCAGGACTGAAGCTTTCTTT; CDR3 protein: CASSSPGGRTEAFF
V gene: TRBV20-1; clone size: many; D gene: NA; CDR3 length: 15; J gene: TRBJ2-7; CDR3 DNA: TGCAGTGCTAACTCCCCGACTAGTTTGCTTTACGAGCAGTACTTC; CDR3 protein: CSANSPTSLLYEQYF
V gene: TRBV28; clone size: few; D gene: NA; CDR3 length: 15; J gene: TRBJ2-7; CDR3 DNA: TGTGCCAGCAGTTTAGTGAGTGCACTCTACTACGAGCAGTACTTC; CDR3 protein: CASSLVSALYYEQYF
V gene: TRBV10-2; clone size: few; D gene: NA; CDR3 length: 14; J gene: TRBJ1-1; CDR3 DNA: TGCGCCAGCAGTGATGACCTGGGGAACACTGAAGCTTTCTTT; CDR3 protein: CASSDDLGNTEAFF
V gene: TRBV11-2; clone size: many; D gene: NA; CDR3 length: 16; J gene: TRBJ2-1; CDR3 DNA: TGTGCCAGCAGCTTTATAGCCATGGGAACATACAATGAGCAGTTCTTC; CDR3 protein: CASSFIAMGTYNEQFF
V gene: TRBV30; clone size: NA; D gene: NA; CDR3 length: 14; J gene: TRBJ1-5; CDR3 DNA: TGTGCCTGGAGTACTGACATAATGAATCAGCCCCAGCATTTT; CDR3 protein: CAWSTDIMNQPQHF
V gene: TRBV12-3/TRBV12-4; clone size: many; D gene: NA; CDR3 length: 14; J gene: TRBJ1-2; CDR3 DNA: TGTGCCAGCAGTTTACACGGATTTAACTATGGCTACACCTTC; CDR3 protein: CASSLHGFNYGYTF
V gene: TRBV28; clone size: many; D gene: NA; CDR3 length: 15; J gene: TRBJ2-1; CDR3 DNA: TGTGCCAGCAGACGAACAGGAGGCTCCTACAATGAGCAGTTCTTC; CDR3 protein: CASRRTGGSYNEQFF
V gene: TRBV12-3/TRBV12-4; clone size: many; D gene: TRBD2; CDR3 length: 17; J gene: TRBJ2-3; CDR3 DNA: TGTGCCAGCAGTTTAGGCCGTCTAGCGGGAGTAACAGATACGCAGTATTTT; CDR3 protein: CASSLGRLAGVTDTQYF
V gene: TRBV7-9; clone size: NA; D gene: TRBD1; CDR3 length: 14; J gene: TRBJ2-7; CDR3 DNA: TGTGCCAGCAGTTTTGTTACAGGGGGCTACGAGCAGTACTTC; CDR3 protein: CASSFVTGGYEQYF
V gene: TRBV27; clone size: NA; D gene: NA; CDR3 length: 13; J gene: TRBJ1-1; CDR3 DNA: TGTGCCAGCAGTTGGGACGGGTGGAATGAAGCTTTCTTT; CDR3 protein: CASSWDGWNEAFF
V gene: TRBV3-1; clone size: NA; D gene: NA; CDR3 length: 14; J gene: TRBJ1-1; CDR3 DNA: TGTGCCAGCAGCCACCGAAGACAGAACACTGAAGCTTTCTTT; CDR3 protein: CASSHRRQNTEAFF
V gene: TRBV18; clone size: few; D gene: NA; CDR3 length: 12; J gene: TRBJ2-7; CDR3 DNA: TGTGCCAGCTCACCGGGCAGATACGAGCAGTACTTC; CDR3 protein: CASSPGRYEQYF
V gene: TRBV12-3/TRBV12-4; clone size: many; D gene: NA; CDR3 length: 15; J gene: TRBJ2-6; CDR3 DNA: TGTGCCAGCAGATCGACAGGTTCTGGGGCCAACGTCCTGACTTTC; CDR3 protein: CASRSTGSGANVLTF